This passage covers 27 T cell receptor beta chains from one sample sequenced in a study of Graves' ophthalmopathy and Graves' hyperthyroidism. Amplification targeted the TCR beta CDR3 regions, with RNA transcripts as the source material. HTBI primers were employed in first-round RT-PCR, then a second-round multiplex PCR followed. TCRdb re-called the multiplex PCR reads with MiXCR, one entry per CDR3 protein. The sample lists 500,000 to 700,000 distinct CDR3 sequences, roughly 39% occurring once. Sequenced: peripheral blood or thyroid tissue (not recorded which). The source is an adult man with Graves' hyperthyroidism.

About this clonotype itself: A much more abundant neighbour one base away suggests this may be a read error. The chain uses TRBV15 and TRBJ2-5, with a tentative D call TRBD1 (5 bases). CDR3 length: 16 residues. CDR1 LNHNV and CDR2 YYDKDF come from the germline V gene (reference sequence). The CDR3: CATGRSRADTLETQYF. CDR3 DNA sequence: TGTGCCACCGGCAGGAGCAGGGCTGATACGTTAGAGACCCAGTACTTC.

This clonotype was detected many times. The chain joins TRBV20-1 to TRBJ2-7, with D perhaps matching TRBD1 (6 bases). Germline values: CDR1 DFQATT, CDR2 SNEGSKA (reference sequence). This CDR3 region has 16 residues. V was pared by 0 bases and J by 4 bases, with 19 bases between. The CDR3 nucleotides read TGCAGTGCTAGAGATCTCGAGGTGGACAGACGGTACGAGCAGTACTTC. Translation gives CSARDLEVDRRYEQYF.

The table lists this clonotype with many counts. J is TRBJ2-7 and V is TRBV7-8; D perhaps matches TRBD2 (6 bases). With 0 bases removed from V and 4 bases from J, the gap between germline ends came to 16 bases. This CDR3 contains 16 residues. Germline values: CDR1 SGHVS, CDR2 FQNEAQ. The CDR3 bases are TGTGCCAGCAGCTTAGCGAGTCGGGGGATCTATTACGAGCAGTACTTC. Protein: CASSLASRGIYYEQYF. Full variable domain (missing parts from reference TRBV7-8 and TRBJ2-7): GAGVSQSPRYKVAKRGQDVALRCDPISGHVSLFWYQQALGQGPEFLTYFQNEAQLDKSGLPSDRFFAERPEGSVSTLKIQRTQQEDSAVYLCASSLASRGIYYEQYFGPGTRLTVT.

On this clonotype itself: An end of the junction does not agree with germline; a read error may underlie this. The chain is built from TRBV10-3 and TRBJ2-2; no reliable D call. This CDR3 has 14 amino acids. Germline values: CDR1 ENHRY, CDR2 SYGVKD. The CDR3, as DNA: TGCGCCATCAACGACCAAAAGAACACCGCGGAGCTGTTTTTT. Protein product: CAINDQKNTAELFF.

The CDR3 nucleotides read TGCAGTGCTAGAGACCTGGGGGCGTCTGGCAATCAGCCCCAGCATTTT. Translating it yields CSARDLGASGNQPQHF. The chain employs TRBV20-1 and TRBJ1-5, with a tentative D call TRBD1 (6 bases). CDR1 is DFQATT and CDR2 is SNEGSKA in the germline V gene (reference sequence). V was clipped by 0 bases and J by 2 bases, with 14 bases between them. There are 16 residues in the CDR3.

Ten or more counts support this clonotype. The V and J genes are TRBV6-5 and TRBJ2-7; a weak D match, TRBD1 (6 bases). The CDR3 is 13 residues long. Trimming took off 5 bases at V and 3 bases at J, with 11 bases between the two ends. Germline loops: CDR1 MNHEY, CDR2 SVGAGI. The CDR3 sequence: CASSIGTRYEQYF. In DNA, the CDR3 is TGTGCCAGCAGTATCGGGACACGCTACGAGCAGTACTTC.

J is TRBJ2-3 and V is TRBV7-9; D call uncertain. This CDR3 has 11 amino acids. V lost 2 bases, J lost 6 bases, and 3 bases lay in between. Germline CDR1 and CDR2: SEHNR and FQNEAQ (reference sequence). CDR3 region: CASSLKDTQYF. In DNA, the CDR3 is TGTGCCAGCAGCTTAAAGGATACGCAGTATTTT.

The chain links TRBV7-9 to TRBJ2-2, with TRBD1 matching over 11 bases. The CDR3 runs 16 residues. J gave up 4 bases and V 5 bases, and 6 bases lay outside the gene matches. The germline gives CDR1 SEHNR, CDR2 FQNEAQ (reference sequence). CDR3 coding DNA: TGTGCCAGCAGCGTCGGACAGGGGGCGGTCACCGGGGAGCTGTTTTTT. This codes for CASSVGQGAVTGELFF.

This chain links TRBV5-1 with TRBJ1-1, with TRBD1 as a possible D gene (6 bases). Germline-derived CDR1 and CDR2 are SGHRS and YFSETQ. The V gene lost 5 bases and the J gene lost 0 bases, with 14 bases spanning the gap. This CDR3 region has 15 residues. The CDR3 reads CASRPDRRMNTEAFF. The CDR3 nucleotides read TGCGCCAGCAGACCAGACAGGAGGATGAACACTGAAGCTTTCTTT.

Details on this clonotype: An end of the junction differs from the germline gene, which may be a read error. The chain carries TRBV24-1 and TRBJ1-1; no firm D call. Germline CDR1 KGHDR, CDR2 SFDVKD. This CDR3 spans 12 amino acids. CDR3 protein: CATSEGNIEAFF. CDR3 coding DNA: TGTGCCACTAGTGAAGGCAACATTGAAGCTTTCTTT.

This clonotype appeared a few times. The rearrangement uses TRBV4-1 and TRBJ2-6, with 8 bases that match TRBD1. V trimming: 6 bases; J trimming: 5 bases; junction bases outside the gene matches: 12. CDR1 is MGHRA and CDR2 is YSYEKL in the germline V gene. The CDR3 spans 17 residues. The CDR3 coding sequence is TGCGCCAGCAGTCCAACACAGGGGGTGGCCTGGGCCAACGTCCTGACTTTC. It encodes CASSPTQGVAWANVLTF.

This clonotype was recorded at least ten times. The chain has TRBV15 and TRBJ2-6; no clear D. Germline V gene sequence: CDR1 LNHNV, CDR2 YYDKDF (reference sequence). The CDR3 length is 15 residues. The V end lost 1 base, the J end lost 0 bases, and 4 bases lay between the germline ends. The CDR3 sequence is CATSRGDSGANVLTF. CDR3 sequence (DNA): TGTGCCACCAGCAGAGGAGACTCTGGGGCCAACGTCCTGACTTTC.

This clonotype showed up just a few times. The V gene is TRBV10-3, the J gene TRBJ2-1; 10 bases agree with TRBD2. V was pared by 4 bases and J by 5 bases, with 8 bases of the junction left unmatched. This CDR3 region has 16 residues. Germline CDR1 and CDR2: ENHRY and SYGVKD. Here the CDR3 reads CAISVGLAGDHNEQFF. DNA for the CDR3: TGTGCCATCAGTGTCGGGCTAGCGGGAGACCACAATGAGCAGTTCTTC.

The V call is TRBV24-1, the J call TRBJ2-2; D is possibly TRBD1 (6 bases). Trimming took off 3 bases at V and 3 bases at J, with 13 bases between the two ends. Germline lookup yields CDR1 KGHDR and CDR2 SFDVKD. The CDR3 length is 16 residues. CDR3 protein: CATSDPTGRDTGELFF. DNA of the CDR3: TGTGCCACCAGTGATCCTACAGGGCGGGACACCGGGGAGCTGTTTTTT.

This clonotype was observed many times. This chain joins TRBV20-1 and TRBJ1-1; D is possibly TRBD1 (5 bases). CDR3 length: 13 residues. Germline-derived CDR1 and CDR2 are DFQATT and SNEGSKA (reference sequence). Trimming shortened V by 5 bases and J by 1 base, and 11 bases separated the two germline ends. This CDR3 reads CSAGGAGNTEAFF. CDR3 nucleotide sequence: TGCAGTGCTGGCGGGGCGGGGAACACTGAAGCTTTCTTT.

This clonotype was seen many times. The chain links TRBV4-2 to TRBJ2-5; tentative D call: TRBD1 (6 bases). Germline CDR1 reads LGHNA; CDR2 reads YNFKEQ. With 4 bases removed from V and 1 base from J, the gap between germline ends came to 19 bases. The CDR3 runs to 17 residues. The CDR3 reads CASSPQPGQGSQETQYF. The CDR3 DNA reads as TGTGCCAGCAGCCCTCAACCCGGCCAGGGGTCCCAAGAGACCCAGTACTTC.

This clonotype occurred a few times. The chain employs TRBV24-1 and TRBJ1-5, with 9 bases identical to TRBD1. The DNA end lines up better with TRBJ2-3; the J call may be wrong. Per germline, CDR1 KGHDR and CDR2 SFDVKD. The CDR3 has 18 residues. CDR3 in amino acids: CATSDFRLQGAGTDTQYF. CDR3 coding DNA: TGTGCCACCAGTGATTTCCGTCTACAGGGGGCTGGAACAGATACGCAGTATTTT.

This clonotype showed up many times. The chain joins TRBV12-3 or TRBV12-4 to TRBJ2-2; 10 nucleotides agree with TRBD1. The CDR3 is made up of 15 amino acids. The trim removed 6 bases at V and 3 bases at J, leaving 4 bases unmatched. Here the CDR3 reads CASRTGGIYTGELFF. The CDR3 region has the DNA TGTGCCAGCAGGACAGGGGGCATTTACACCGGGGAGCTGTTTTTT.

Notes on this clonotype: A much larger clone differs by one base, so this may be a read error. CDR3 region: CASSEYKGNTGAFF. The CDR3 coding sequence is TGTGCCAGCAGTGAATATAAGGGGAACACTGGAGCTTTCTTT. This rearrangement joins TRBV25-1 to TRBJ1-1; tentatively, D is TRBD1 (5 bases). The germline CDR1 and CDR2 sequences are MGHDK and SYGVNS. This CDR3 has 14 residues.

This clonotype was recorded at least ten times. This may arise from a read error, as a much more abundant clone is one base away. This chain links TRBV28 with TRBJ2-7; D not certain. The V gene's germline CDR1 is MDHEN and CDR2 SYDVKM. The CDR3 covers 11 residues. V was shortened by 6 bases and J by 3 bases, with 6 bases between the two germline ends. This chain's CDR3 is CASSRHYEQYF. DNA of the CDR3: TGTGCCAGCAGCCGGCACTACGAGCAGTACTTC.

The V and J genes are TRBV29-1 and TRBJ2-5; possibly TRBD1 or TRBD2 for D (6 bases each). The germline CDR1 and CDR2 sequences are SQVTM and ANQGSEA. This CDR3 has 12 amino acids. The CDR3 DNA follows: TGCAGTTTCTCCCAGGGGAGGGAGACCCAGTACTTC. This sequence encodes CSFSQGRETQYF.

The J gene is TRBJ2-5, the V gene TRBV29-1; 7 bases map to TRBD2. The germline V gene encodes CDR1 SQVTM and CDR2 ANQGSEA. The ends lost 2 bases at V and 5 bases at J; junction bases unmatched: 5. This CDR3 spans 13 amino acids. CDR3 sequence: CSVELSGLETQYF. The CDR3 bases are TGCAGCGTTGAACTTAGCGGGCTCGAGACCCAGTACTTC.

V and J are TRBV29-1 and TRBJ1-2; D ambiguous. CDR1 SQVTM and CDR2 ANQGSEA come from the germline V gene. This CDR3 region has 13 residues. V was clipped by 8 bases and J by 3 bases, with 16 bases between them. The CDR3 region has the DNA TGCAGCTTGGCCCCGGGTGTCGACTATGGCTACACCTTC. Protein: CSLAPGVDYGYTF.

For the CDR3, the DNA is TGCAGCGTGTCGGGAGCTGGGGCCAACGTCCTGACTTTC. The encoded protein is CSVSGAGANVLTF. V and J are TRBV29-1 and TRBJ2-6; D is perhaps TRBD2 (6 bases). The CDR3 is 13 amino acids. Germline V CDR1 and CDR2: SQVTM, ANQGSEA. Deletions cut 6 bases from V and 2 bases from J, with 8 bases between.

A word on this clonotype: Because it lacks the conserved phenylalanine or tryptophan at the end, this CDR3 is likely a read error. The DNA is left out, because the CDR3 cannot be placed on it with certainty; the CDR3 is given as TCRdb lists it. This CDR3 is CASSLTGQ. The V call is TRBV7-3, the J call TRBJ1-1. The CDR3 spans 8 amino acids, including both terminal residues. Germline-derived CDR1 and CDR2 are SGHTA and FQGTGA.

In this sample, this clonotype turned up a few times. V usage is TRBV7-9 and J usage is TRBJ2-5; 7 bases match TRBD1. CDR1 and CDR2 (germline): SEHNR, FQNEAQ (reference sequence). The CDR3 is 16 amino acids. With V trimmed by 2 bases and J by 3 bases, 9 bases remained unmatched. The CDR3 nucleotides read TGTGCCAGCAGCTTAAGGGGGCTATACGTTAAAGAGACCCAGTACTTC. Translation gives CASSLRGLYVKETQYF.

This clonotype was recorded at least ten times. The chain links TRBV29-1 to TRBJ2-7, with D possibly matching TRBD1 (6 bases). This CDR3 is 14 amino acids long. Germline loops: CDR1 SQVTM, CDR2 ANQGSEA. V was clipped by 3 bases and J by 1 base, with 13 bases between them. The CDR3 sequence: CSVDFLGQSYEQYF. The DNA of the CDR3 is TGCAGCGTTGATTTCCTTGGACAGTCCTACGAGCAGTACTTC.